Listed here are 16 T cell receptor beta chains from one sample, sequenced in a study of blood T cell repertoires in COVID-19. Profiling relied on immunoSEQ multiplex PCR, and the TCRdb table lists in-frame clones only, not all of them. This sample has about 190,000 clones, with around 80% found just once. Sequencing was done on a sample of peripheral blood. The receptor set was obtained from a woman over 75 with active or convalescent COVID-19.

This clone was counted a few times. The V and J genes are TRBV20-1 and TRBJ1-2; the D is unclear. Per the germline V gene, CDR1 is DFQATT and CDR2 is SNEGSKA (reference sequence). The CDR3 runs to 11 residues. V dropped 5 bases and J dropped 5 bases, with 9 bases sitting between them. The CDR3 nucleotides are TGCAGTGCTGGCGGATCTTATGGCTACACCTTC. Translation gives CSAGGSYGYTF.

J is TRBJ2-7 and V is TRBV28; no definite D call. Germline V lookup: CDR1 MDHEN, CDR2 SYDVKM. V was trimmed by 8 bases and J by 9 bases, leaving 14 bases between them. The CDR3 has 11 amino acids. The CDR3 bases are TGTGCCAGCGGGCCCCGTCTGGTGCAGTACTTC. Encoded protein: CASGPRLVQYF.

The chain links TRBV10-2 to TRBJ2-5, with 7 bases fitting TRBD1. The CDR3 is 15 residues long. Germline CDR1 WSHSY, CDR2 SAAADI. After removal of 5 bases from V and 4 bases from J, the junction contained 10 bases not matched to a gene. DNA of the CDR3: TGCGCCAGCAGTCAAACCGACAGGGTGGGAGAGACCCAGTACTTC. Protein: CASSQTDRVGETQYF.

Only one count was recorded for this clone. V gene TRBV28 combines with J gene TRBJ1-3; D is uncertain. Germline V gives CDR1 MDHEN, CDR2 SYDVKM. V lost 6 bases and J 2 bases, leaving 14 bases between the germline ends. CDR3 length equals 15 residues. The CDR3 loop is CASSRPTGTGNTIYF. The CDR3 coding sequence is TGTGCCAGCAGCCGACCCACCGGGACTGGAAACACCATATATTTT.

This chain links TRBV6-4 with TRBJ1-3; TRBD1 agrees at 7 bases. The germline gives CDR1 MRHNA, CDR2 SNTAGT. J was trimmed by 9 bases and V by 6 bases; bases with no gene match: 17. The CDR3 has 16 amino acids. The CDR3 here is CASRPRQGLFESTIYF. The CDR3 DNA sequence: TGTGCCAGCAGACCCCGACAGGGTTTGTTTGAAAGCACCATATATTTT.

Here the CDR3 DNA reads TGTGCCGGGGGGGCTGGGGCCAACGTCCTGACTTTC. It yields the protein CAGGAGANVLTF. The rearrangement uses TRBV2 and TRBJ2-6, with 7 bases that match TRBD2. The V segment lost 11 bases and the J segment 2 bases; nucleotides outside the gene matches: 0. The CDR3 has 12 amino acids. CDR1 SNHLY and CDR2 FYNNEI come from the germline V gene.

The chain couples TRBV28 to TRBJ2-4, with 8 bases that match TRBD1. Germline V gives CDR1 MDHEN, CDR2 SYDVKM. V lost 10 bases and J lost 3; bases outside the gene matches: 8. This CDR3 is 14 amino acids long. The CDR3 loop is CATTGGEGKNIQYF. The CDR3 nucleotides read TGTGCCACAACAGGGGGTGAAGGCAAAAACATTCAGTACTTC.

The table lists this clone with a count of one. V usage is TRBV19 and J usage is TRBJ1-2; 7 bases are a match to TRBD1. The germline CDR1 and CDR2 sequences are LNHDA and SQIVND (reference sequence). This CDR3 has 14 amino acids. With 4 bases clipped from V and 4 bases from J, the junction kept 6 bases outside the gene matches. For the CDR3, the DNA is TGTGCCAGTAGTACGAGGGACAGCCTCTATGGCTACACCTTC. This codes for CASSTRDSLYGYTF.

The chain joins TRBV7-9 to TRBJ2-5, with 9 bases lining up with TRBD1. The CDR3 is made up of 15 amino acids. V lost 1 base to trimming and J lost 5 bases; unmatched junction nucleotides: 5. Germline loops: CDR1 SEHNR, CDR2 FQNEAQ (reference sequence). The CDR3 nucleotides read TGTGCCAGCAGCTTAGGACAGGGGGTTTACGAGACCCAGTACTTC. Its translation is CASSLGQGVYETQYF. Full variable domain (rest looked up from reference TRBV7-9 and TRBJ2-5): DTGVSQNPRHKITKRGQNVTFRCDPISEHNRLYWYRQTLGQGPEFLTYFQNEAQLEKSRLLSDRFSAERPKGSFSTLEIQRTEQGDSAMYLCASSLGQGVYETQYFGPGTRLLVL.

The chain recombines TRBV18 with TRBJ2-3; a possible D gene is TRBD1 (5 bases). Trimming took off 2 bases at V and 3 bases at J, with 12 bases between the two ends. This CDR3 is 15 amino acids long. CDR1 is KGHSH, CDR2 LQKENI, per germline. The CDR3 nucleotides read TGTGCCAGCTCACCATTAAGGGGTCGGACAGATACGCAGTATTTT. Protein sequence: CASSPLRGRTDTQYF.

The rearrangement uses TRBV6-5 and TRBJ1-6, with 8 bases aligning to TRBD1. The CDR3 is 14 amino acids. Per germline, CDR1 MNHEY and CDR2 SVGAGI. The trim removed 6 bases at V and 10 bases at J, leaving 8 bases unmatched. CDR3 sequence reads: CASSPDRVASPLHF. The CDR3 nucleotides read TGTGCCAGCAGCCCGGACAGGGTCGCCTCACCCCTCCACTTT.

This chain uses TRBV3-1 (or the pseudogene TRBV3-2) with TRBJ1-3, with 7 bases identical to TRBD1. V dropped 4 bases and J dropped 3; count of bases not matched to a gene: 15. Germline loops: CDR1 LGHDT, CDR2 YNNKEL (reference sequence). This CDR3 contains 18 residues. The CDR3 region has the DNA TGTGCCAGCAGCCCCCCTCGGTGGGGGCAGGGGGGTGGAAACACCATATATTTT. Translating it yields CASSPPRWGQGGGNTIYF.

The J gene is TRBJ2-6, the V gene TRBV11-2; TRBD1 matches 10 bases. The V gene end was trimmed by 3 bases and the J gene end by 1 base; junction bases not matched to a gene: 6. CDR3 length: 18 amino acids. From germline, CDR1 is SGHAT and CDR2 FQNNGV. In DNA form, the CDR3 reads TGTGCCAGCAGCTTCCCGACAGGGGGCAAGTCTGGGGCCAACGTCCTGACTTTC. This sequence encodes CASSFPTGGKSGANVLTF.

The J gene is TRBJ1-5, the V gene TRBV27; TRBD1 agrees at 8 bases. Trimming at V came to 5 bases and at J to 7 bases, leaving 16 bases not matched to a gene. The CDR3 is 17 residues long. Germline CDR1 and CDR2: MNHEY and SMNVEV (reference sequence). The CDR3 sequence is CASSPLGQTGEEQPQHF. The CDR3 region has the DNA TGTGCCAGCAGTCCCTTAGGACAGACAGGGGAAGAACAGCCCCAGCATTTT.

The rearrangement uses TRBV2 and TRBJ1-4; no definite D call. Germline V gene sequence: CDR1 SNHLY, CDR2 FYNNEI. The V end lost 3 bases, the J end lost 8 bases, and 10 bases lay between the germline ends. The CDR3 spans 13 residues. The CDR3 region has the DNA TGTGCCAGCAGTGACGGGGTTAGGGAAAAACTGTTTTTT. Translation: CASSDGVREKLFF.

This chain joins TRBV24-1 and TRBJ2-1, with TRBD1 matching 8 bases. The CDR3 is made up of 15 amino acids. J was trimmed by 7 bases and V by 10 bases; bases with no gene match: 14. Germline V gene sequence: CDR1 KGHDR, CDR2 SFDVKD. CDR3 residues: CATNNPGGVSNEQFF. The CDR3 DNA sequence: TGTGCCACTAACAATCCAGGGGGCGTGAGTAATGAGCAGTTCTTC.